A single TCR beta chain is shown here with its context. Its antigen is undetermined. This sample is drawn from a study of siplizumab effects on memory and regulatory T cells. General observations from the study: The mean Treg-derived percentage of mappable alloreactive CD4+ clones was roughly 69% with siplizumab compared with 26.9% in controls. Naive T cells apparently outstripped memory cells in diversity and seemed major alloresponse contributors.

The CDR3 runs to 16 residues. Germline V gene lookup returns CDR1 SNHLY and CDR2 FYNNEI. The V end lost 6 bases, the J end lost 2 bases, and 16 bases lay between the germline ends. TCRdb's copy holds only in-frame clones and misses some; the assay was immunoSEQ multiplex PCR. This table has 90,000 to 110,000 clones, approximately 94% appearing once. The rearrangement links TRBV2 to TRBJ2-2, with D possibly being TRBD1 (5 bases). This clonotype originated in a human donor in good health. The source material was CD4+ T cells sorted from blood. CDR3 region: CASSRRAGLNTGELFF. CDR3 DNA sequence: TGTGCCAGCAGCAGAAGGGCAGGGTTAAACACCGGGGAGCTGTTTTTT.